One and the same sample provided the 32 T cell receptor beta chains below, sequenced in a study of shared clonotypes between healthy human individuals. Sequenced by immunoSEQ multiplex PCR; TCRdb stores in-frame clones only, minus some. The profile covers approximately 980,000 clones, with about 80% appearing a single time and about 1.5% taken by the ten largest. Sequenced material: memory CD4+ T cells sorted from blood. As for subset: CD45RA-negative fraction. The receptors shown here come from a man aged 18 to 29 in good health.

This clone was counted only a few times. Different DNA sequences within this sample yield the same CDR3. J is TRBJ2-7 and V is TRBV29-1; the match to TRBD2 covers 7 bases. The CDR3 spans 12 residues. Germline V CDR1 and CDR2: SQVTM, ANQGSEA. V trimming: 5 bases; J trimming: 2 bases; junction bases outside the gene matches: 3. CDR3 DNA sequence: TGCAGCGTTTCTAGCGGTCCCTACGAGCAGTACTTC. Translated: CSVSSGPYEQYF.

The gene calls are TRBV5-6 and TRBJ2-5, with D possibly matching TRBD2 (5 bases). CDR3 length equals 14 residues. With 4 bases removed from V and 4 bases from J, the gap between germline ends came to 14 bases. Per germline, CDR1 SGHDT and CDR2 YYEEEE. In DNA, the CDR3 is TGTGCCAGCAGCGGGTGGAGAGGGTTAGAGACCCAGTACTTC. Its protein product is CASSGWRGLETQYF.

Points on this clone: Different DNA sequences within this sample yield the same CDR3. The rearrangement links TRBV11-2 to TRBJ1-2, with D unresolved. CDR1 and CDR2 from the germline V gene are SGHAT and FQNNGV. Deletions cut 3 bases from V and 4 bases from J, with 9 bases between. The CDR3 length is 13 residues. CDR3 sequence: CASSLGEGYGYTF. CDR3 DNA: TGTGCCAGCAGCTTGGGAGAGGGCTATGGCTACACCTTC. The variable domain in full, with the rest retrieved from reference TRBV11-2 and TRBJ1-2, is EAGVAQSPRYKIIEKRQSVAFWCNPISGHATLYWYQQILGQGPKLLIQFQNNGVVDDSQLPKDRFSAERLKGVDSTLKIQPAKLEDSAVYLCASSLGEGYGYTFGSGTRLTVV.

This clone has just one count. The chain combines TRBV5-1 with TRBJ2-5, with TRBD2 identical over 13 bases. Trimming cost V 3 bases and J 5 bases; bases outside gene matches: 10. Germline CDR1 reads SGHRS; CDR2 reads YFSETQ. The CDR3 consists of 17 residues. CDR3 amino acids: CASSWTSGGSQGETQYF. The CDR3 DNA sequence: TGCGCCAGCAGCTGGACTAGCGGGGGATCTCAGGGGGAGACCCAGTACTTC.

The rearrangement joins TRBV29-1 to TRBJ1-1, with 7 bases lining up with TRBD1. The CDR3 contains 12 residues. J lost 4 bases, V lost 3 bases, and 2 bases had no gene match. CDR1 is SQVTM, CDR2 ANQGSEA, per germline. CDR3 protein: CSVDPGGTEAFF. CDR3 DNA: TGCAGCGTTGACCCAGGGGGCACTGAAGCTTTCTTT.

The chain uses TRBV30 and TRBJ2-5, with TRBD2 matching over 9 bases. In germline, CDR1 is GTSNPN, CDR2 SVGIG (reference sequence). This CDR3 contains 16 residues. V dropped 6 bases and J dropped 8; count of bases not matched to a gene: 19. The CDR3 DNA reads as TGTGCCTGCACCATGGAAGCTAGCGGGGTCTACGGAACCCAGTACTTC. It translates to CACTMEASGVYGTQYF.

The table lists this clone with a count of one. This chain connects TRBV6-5 to TRBJ2-2, with D possibly being TRBD1 (5 bases). CDR1 MNHEY and CDR2 SVGAGI come from the germline V gene. V lost 6 bases to trimming and J lost 3 bases, with 8 bases between them. The CDR3 runs 13 residues. CDR3: CASREQDTGELFF. DNA of the CDR3: TGTGCCAGCAGGGAACAGGACACCGGGGAGCTGTTTTTT.

The sample holds a few counts of this clone. This rearrangement joins TRBV5-1 to TRBJ1-6; possible D gene TRBD1, 5 bases. The CDR3 extends over 13 amino acids. V lost 7 bases and J lost 7, with 12 bases in between. Germline V gives CDR1 SGHRS, CDR2 YFSETQ. The CDR3 bases are TGCGCCAGCTCGACAGAGACAAATTCACCCCTCCACTTT. Its translation: CASSTETNSPLHF. The full variable domain, with the rest looked up from reference TRBV5-1 and TRBJ1-6, is KAGVTQTPRYLIKTRGQQVTLSCSPISGHRSVSWYQQTPGQGLQFLFEYFSETQRNKGNFPGRFSGRQFSNSRSEMNVSTLELGDSALYLCASSTETNSPLHFGNGTRLTVT.

The chain couples TRBV5-6 to TRBJ1-2; a weak D match, TRBD1 (6 bases). CDR1 is SGHDT, CDR2 YYEEEE, per germline. V dropped 0 bases and J dropped 7 bases, with 10 bases sitting between them. The CDR3 sequence is 13 residues long. CDR3 sequence (DNA): TGTGCCAGCAGCTTGGCAGGGGCTAGTGGCTACACCTTC. The encoded protein is CASSLAGASGYTF.

This clone was counted between two and nine times. The V and J genes are TRBV2 and TRBJ2-3, with TRBD2 matching 10 bases. CDR3 length equals 16 residues. Germline CDR1 reads SNHLY; CDR2 reads FYNNEI. Trimming removed 2 bases from V and 4 bases from J; junction bases left unmatched: 6. CDR3 region: CASSEKSGGAADTQYF. DNA for the CDR3: TGTGCCAGCAGTGAAAAAAGCGGGGGGGCCGCAGATACGCAGTATTTT.

As to this clone: A far larger clone is off by one base, so a read error is likely. Other DNA sequences in the sample encode the same CDR3. This chain joins TRBV7-2 and TRBJ2-7; either TRBD1 or TRBD2 may fit D (6 bases each). Trimming pared 5 bases from V and 3 bases from J, leaving 11 bases between. CDR3 size: 13 residues. Germline CDR1 reads SGHTA; CDR2 reads FQGNSA. CDR3 protein: CASSLGGGYEQYF. The CDR3, as DNA: TGTGCCAGCAGCCTCGGAGGGGGCTACGAGCAGTACTTC.

In its sample, this clone was seen a few times. V and J are TRBV6-5 and TRBJ2-3; a possible D gene is TRBD2 (5 bases). Per germline, CDR1 MNHEY and CDR2 SVGAGI. The V end lost 6 bases, the J end lost 4 bases, and 8 bases lay between the germline ends. The CDR3 covers 12 residues. The CDR3 region is CASSQRADTQYF. CDR3 DNA sequence: TGTGCCAGCAGCCAGAGGGCAGATACGCAGTATTTT.

This clone occurred once. The V call is TRBV6-4, the J call TRBJ1-6; no firm D call. CDR1 is MRHNA and CDR2 is SNTAGT in the germline V gene. The CDR3 is 13 amino acids. V was cut by 4 bases and J by 6 bases, with 7 bases left in between. The CDR3 coding sequence is TGTGCCAGCAGTGGAGCCCTTAATTCACCCCTCCACTTT. Its protein is CASSGALNSPLHF.

The chain recombines TRBV7-9 with TRBJ2-3; 8 bases are shared with TRBD1. The CDR3 length is 15 residues. Unmatched junction bases numbered 6, after V lost 3 bases and J lost 4 bases. The germline V gene encodes CDR1 SEHNR and CDR2 FQNEAQ (reference sequence). As DNA, the CDR3 is TGTGCCAGCAGCTTGACAGGGGTGGTGTCAGATACGCAGTATTTT. The encoded protein is CASSLTGVVSDTQYF.

As concerns this clone: Other DNA sequences in this sample translate to the same CDR3. The rearrangement joins TRBV28 to TRBJ1-2; D may be TRBD1 (6 bases). Trimming stripped 2 bases from V and 4 bases from J, with 8 bases between. Germline V gene data show CDR1 as MDHEN and CDR2 as SYDVKM. There are 13 residues in the CDR3. The CDR3 loop reads CASSLSRGYGYTF. The CDR3 DNA reads TGTGCCAGCAGTTTAAGCAGGGGCTATGGCTACACCTTC.

The chain carries TRBV14 and TRBJ1-3; D gene uncertain. Germline V gene data show CDR1 as SGHDN and CDR2 as FVKESK. This CDR3 is 17 amino acids long. V was trimmed by 4 bases and J by 3 bases, leaving 19 bases between them. The CDR3 coding sequence is TGTGCCAGCAGCCGATCCGTGGCAGGCCTTTTTGGAAACACCATATATTTT. Amino acids: CASSRSVAGLFGNTIYF.

The CDR3 loop is CASSRKLQENQETQYF. The CDR3 DNA follows: TGTGCCAGCAGCCGGAAGTTACAGGAGAACCAAGAGACCCAGTACTTC. This chain joins TRBV5-5 and TRBJ2-5; possibly TRBD1 for D (5 bases). The CDR3 sequence is 16 residues long. From germline, CDR1 is SGHKS and CDR2 YYEKEE (reference sequence). V lost 4 bases and J 0 bases, leaving 16 bases between the germline ends.

The CDR3 loop is CASSLQTSNYGYTF. CDR3 DNA sequence: TGTGCCAGTAGTCTCCAAACATCTAACTATGGCTACACCTTC. The rearrangement links TRBV19 to TRBJ1-2; D gene ambiguous. CDR3 length equals 14 residues. The germline V gene encodes CDR1 LNHDA and CDR2 SQIVND (reference sequence). Trimming cost V 5 bases and J 0 bases, with 10 bases left between them.

This chain links TRBV6-1 with TRBJ1-5; possible D gene TRBD1, 5 bases. V was pared by 8 bases and J by 4 bases, with 18 bases between. The length of the CDR3 is 15 residues. Germline loops: CDR1 MNHNS, CDR2 SASEGT. CDR3 in DNA: TGTGCCAGCCGTTCCGTCAGGGACTTGAATCAGCCCCAGCATTTT. The encoded protein is CASRSVRDLNQPQHF.

This clone is a singleton in its sample. Different DNA sequences within this sample yield the same CDR3. V usage is TRBV20-1 and J usage is TRBJ2-1; D may be TRBD2 (5 bases). The V end lost 2 bases, the J end lost 9 bases, and 8 bases lay between the germline ends. The germline V gene encodes CDR1 DFQATT and CDR2 SNEGSKA (reference sequence). This CDR3 is built from 11 residues. The CDR3 DNA is TGCAGTGCTAGAAGCGGACCTGAGCAGTTCTTC. Encoded protein: CSARSGPEQFF.

There are a few counts of this clone. The chain uses TRBV6-5 and TRBJ1-2; D is perhaps TRBD1 (6 bases). The germline CDR1 and CDR2 sequences are MNHEY and SVGAGI. CDR3 size: 15 residues. Deletions cut 0 bases from V and 8 bases from J, with 16 bases between. CDR3: CASSYSPGGAGGYTF. As DNA, the CDR3 is TGTGCCAGCAGTTACTCGCCCGGGGGGGCAGGAGGCTACACCTTC.

This clone was detected once. The chain is built from TRBV15 and TRBJ2-7, with D perhaps matching TRBD2 (5 bases). CDR1 is LNHNV and CDR2 is YYDKDF in the germline V gene (reference sequence). This CDR3 has 13 residues. Trimming cost V 3 bases and J 5 bases, with 11 bases left between them. CDR3 sequence (DNA): TGTGCCACCAGCAGGACTAACATGGACGAGCAGTACTTC. Translated, it gives CATSRTNMDEQYF.

Comment on this clone: This sample also contains other DNA sequences that code for the same CDR3. V gene TRBV19 combines with J gene TRBJ2-7, with a weak D call TRBD1 (5 bases). V lost 5 bases to trimming and J lost 2 bases, with 13 bases between them. CDR1 and CDR2 from the germline V gene are LNHDA and SQIVND (reference sequence). This CDR3 has 14 residues. The CDR3: CASSLRDGAYEQYF. The CDR3 DNA follows: TGTGCCAGTAGTCTCAGGGATGGGGCCTACGAGCAGTACTTC.

The J gene is TRBJ2-2, the V gene TRBV7-9; 8 bases are shared with TRBD2. V shed 4 bases, J shed 6 bases, and the junction held 10 bases outside the gene matches. CDR1 SEHNR and CDR2 FQNEAQ come from the germline V gene (reference sequence). This CDR3 has 16 residues. The CDR3 here is CASSSYGGRRAGELFF. The CDR3 nucleotides are TGTGCCAGCAGCTCTTATGGCGGGAGGCGGGCCGGGGAGCTGTTTTTT.

This clone is a singleton in its sample. Other DNA sequences within the sample encode an identical CDR3. This chain uses TRBV4-3 with TRBJ2-5; 9 nucleotides agree with TRBD1. This CDR3 contains 14 residues. CDR1 is LGHNA, CDR2 YSLEER, per germline. After removal of 1 base from V and 4 bases from J, the junction contained 1 base not matched to a gene. The CDR3 coding sequence is TGCGCCAGCAGCCAAGGACAGGGGGGAGAGACCCAGTACTTC. Its protein is CASSQGQGGETQYF.

The chain links TRBV2 to TRBJ1-2, with D perhaps matching TRBD1 (5 bases). The V end lost 4 bases, the J end lost 4 bases, and 13 bases lay between the germline ends. The CDR3 extends over 14 amino acids. CDR1 is SNHLY and CDR2 is FYNNEI in the germline V gene. The CDR3 reads CASSAESGPYGYTF. The DNA for the CDR3 is TGTGCCAGCAGTGCTGAGTCAGGGCCCTATGGCTACACCTTC.

The sample holds a few counts of this clone. This chain uses TRBV28 with TRBJ1-4; D may be TRBD1 (6 bases). The CDR3 extends over 16 amino acids. Germline CDR1 MDHEN, CDR2 SYDVKM. V lost 7 bases and J lost 5, with 20 bases in between. DNA for the CDR3: TGTGCCAGCACCCTCCCAAGAGGGGGGGGGAATGAAAAACTGTTTTTT. This gives the protein CASTLPRGGGNEKLFF.

The chain links TRBV19 to TRBJ1-1; 10 nucleotides align to TRBD1. The CDR3 totals 15 residues. The germline CDR1 and CDR2 sequences are LNHDA and SQIVND (reference sequence). Trimming cost V 4 bases and J 2 bases; bases outside gene matches: 4. CDR3 region: CASSNRDRGNTEAFF. The CDR3 nucleotides are TGTGCCAGTAGTAACCGGGACAGGGGTAACACTGAAGCTTTCTTT.

The chain links TRBV25-1 to TRBJ2-1; the match to TRBD2 covers 7 bases. The CDR3 spans 14 residues. Germline V gene lookup returns CDR1 MGHDK and CDR2 SYGVNS. V gave up 6 bases and J gave up 9 bases; unmatched junction bases: 11. The CDR3 DNA follows: TGTGCCAGCAGCTGGGGGGGGATCGGCGGTGAGCAGTTCTTC. Translating it yields CASSWGGIGGEQFF.

The CDR3 nucleotides read TGTGCCAGCAGCCAACTAGCGGGAGCCTACGAGCAGTACTTC. This gives the protein CASSQLAGAYEQYF. The rearrangement links TRBV11-2 to TRBJ2-7; 11 bases agree with TRBD2. Germline V gives CDR1 SGHAT, CDR2 FQNNGV. The CDR3 contains 14 residues. The V segment lost 5 bases and the J segment 2 bases; nucleotides outside the gene matches: 2.

This chain uses TRBV6-1 with TRBJ1-1; unclear D gene. The CDR3 extends over 13 amino acids. V was trimmed by 6 bases and J by 0 bases, leaving 8 bases between them. The germline gives CDR1 MNHNS, CDR2 SASEGT. CDR3 DNA: TGTGCCAGCAGGGAGGCTTTGAACACTGAAGCTTTCTTT. Its translation is CASREALNTEAFF.

This chain uses TRBV27 with TRBJ2-5; D might be TRBD2 (5 bases). CDR3 length equals 16 residues. CDR1 MNHEY and CDR2 SMNVEV come from the germline V gene (reference sequence). With 4 bases removed from V and 2 bases from J, the gap between germline ends came to 17 bases. The CDR3 region is CASSSLGLTGQETQYF. In DNA form, the CDR3 reads TGTGCCAGCAGTTCCCTCGGATTAACGGGGCAAGAGACCCAGTACTTC.